This paragraph covers one T cell receptor (beta chain) sequence. The germline CDR1 and CDR2 sequences are KGHSH and LQKENI. The CDR3 totals 12 residues. The V end was cut by 6 bases, the J end by 7 bases, with 7 bases between. The data stem from a study of T cell changes during pregnancy in multiple sclerosis. Only in-frame clones appear in the TCRdb table, and some are missing; sequencing was by immunoSEQ multiplex PCR. This table holds 70,000 to 75,000 clones, approximately 90% found once. This material consisted of peripheral blood, taken in the second trimester of pregnancy. The sequence derives from a female donor in good health, enrolled as a control in a pregnancy study. This chain uses TRBV18 with TRBJ1-6; D is undetermined. CDR3 DNA: TGTGCCAGCTCCGACGGGAATTCACCCCTCCACTTT. Translating it yields CASSDGNSPLHF.